The 17 T cell receptor beta chains reported below all come from one sample, sequenced in a study of T cell responses to AZD1222 COVID-19 vaccine. Assay: immunoSEQ multiplex PCR; the TCRdb copy retains only in-frame clones and omits some. The repertoire includes over 90,000 clones, more than 70% of them detected once, and over 15% sits in the top ten. Sample: peripheral blood, taken on day 0 of AZD1222 vaccination. The receptors here all came from an adult in good health.

The J gene is TRBJ1-2, the V gene TRBV6-2 or TRBV6-3; D ambiguous. The CDR3 sequence is 13 residues long. Trimming stripped 6 bases from V and 8 bases from J, with 16 bases between. Germline CDR1 and CDR2: MNHEY and SVGEGT. CDR3 DNA sequence: TGTGCCAGCAGCGACGGGCCTCGACTCGGCTACACCTTC. It translates to CASSDGPRLGYTF.

The chain recombines TRBV27 with TRBJ2-6; D possibly corresponds to TRBD2 (5 bases). Germline values: CDR1 MNHEY, CDR2 SMNVEV (reference sequence). This CDR3 has 19 residues. Between the trimmed V and J ends, which lost 7 bases and 2 bases, there was a span of 24 bases. The CDR3 reads CASKVSALALIPGANVLTF. CDR3 nucleotides: TGTGCCAGCAAAGTTAGCGCCTTAGCCCTGATCCCTGGGGCCAACGTCCTGACTTTC.

This sequence joins TRBV24-1 and TRBJ2-1; TRBD1 matches 8 bases. V trimming: 7 bases; J trimming: 8 bases; junction bases outside the gene matches: 12. This CDR3 comprises 15 residues. Per the germline V gene, CDR1 is KGHDR and CDR2 is SFDVKD. The CDR3 DNA follows: TGTGCCACCAGCGACAGGGGCTTGTCCTTGGATGAGCAGTTCTTC. This codes for CATSDRGLSLDEQFF.

V usage is TRBV3-1 (or the pseudogene TRBV3-2) and J usage is TRBJ2-5; D is possibly TRBD2 (5 bases). Germline V gives CDR1 LGHDT, CDR2 YNNKEL (reference sequence). The CDR3 is 14 amino acids. Trimming took 3 bases from V and 5 from J, leaving 13 bases between them. CDR3 in DNA: TGTGCCAGCAGCCATTCTAGCAGAAGTGAGACCCAGTACTTC. This sequence encodes CASSHSSRSETQYF.

This clone was counted a few times. The chain couples TRBV7-2 to TRBJ1-4; 7 nucleotides align to TRBD1. Germline loops: CDR1 SGHTA, CDR2 FQGNSA. V shed 2 bases, J shed 4 bases, and the junction held 4 bases outside the gene matches. CDR3 length: 15 residues. CDR3 residues: CASSLLGQNNEKLFF. In nucleotides, the CDR3 is TGTGCCAGCAGCTTATTGGGACAGAATAATGAAAAACTGTTTTTT.

V usage is TRBV7-9 and J usage is TRBJ2-1, with D unresolved. In germline, CDR1 is SEHNR, CDR2 FQNEAQ (reference sequence). Trimming took 5 bases from V and 7 from J, leaving 9 bases between them. This CDR3 spans 12 amino acids. CDR3 region: CASSLDKNEQFF. Here the CDR3 DNA reads TGTGCCAGCAGCCTAGACAAGAATGAGCAGTTCTTC.

The chain recombines TRBV21-1 with TRBJ1-6. TRBV21-1 is an annotated pseudogene. The CDR3 totals 13 residues. CDR3 coding DNA: TGTGCCAGCAGCGCGGGGGTCGATTCACCCCTCCACTTT. Translating it yields CASSAGVDSPLHF.

The chain has TRBV18 and TRBJ2-5; TRBD2 matches 8 bases. Trimming removed 3 bases from V and 4 bases from J; junction bases left unmatched: 7. Germline V gene sequence: CDR1 KGHSH, CDR2 LQKENI. The CDR3 covers 15 residues. CDR3 protein: CASSPGSGSGETQYF. The DNA of the CDR3 is TGTGCCAGCTCACCGGGCAGCGGGAGTGGAGAGACCCAGTACTTC.

V and J are TRBV11-2 and TRBJ1-4; a weak D match, TRBD1 (6 bases). CDR1 and CDR2 (germline): SGHAT, FQNNGV. CDR3 length: 12 amino acids. Trimming pared 5 bases from V and 8 bases from J, leaving 9 bases between. Here the CDR3 DNA reads TGTGCCAGCAGCCAAGACAGGGAAAAACTGTTTTTT. Amino acids: CASSQDREKLFF.

At least ten counts were recorded for this clone. This chain uses TRBV19 with TRBJ1-5; a weak D match, TRBD1 (5 bases). The germline V and J ends were trimmed by 5 bases and 0 bases, with 11 bases remaining between them. CDR3 length: 15 amino acids. Looked up from germline, CDR1 is LNHDA and CDR2 is SQIVND (reference sequence). CDR3 sequence reads: CASSVRVYSNQPQHF. As DNA, the CDR3 is TGTGCCAGTAGTGTCAGGGTTTATAGCAATCAGCCCCAGCATTTT.

The chain recombines TRBV19 with TRBJ1-2; possible D gene TRBD1, 6 bases. The V end was cut by 6 bases, the J end by 3 bases, with 20 bases between. CDR1 is LNHDA, CDR2 SQIVND, per germline (reference sequence). The CDR3 has 16 amino acids. CDR3 protein: CASSKSKGEIYYGYTF. For the CDR3, the DNA is TGTGCCAGTAGCAAAAGCAAGGGGGAGATCTACTATGGCTACACCTTC. Looking up the rest from reference TRBV19 and TRBJ1-2 gives the full variable domain: DGGITQSPKYLFRKEGQNVTLSCEQNLNHDAMYWYRQDPGQGLRLIYYSQIVNDFQKGDIAEGYSVSREKKESFPLTVTSAQKNPTAFYLCASSKSKGEIYYGYTFGSGTRLTVV.

This clone showed up just once. The chain links TRBV4-2 to TRBJ1-5, with TRBD1 matching over 7 bases. CDR3 size: 17 residues. V shed 0 bases and J 7 bases; nucleotides not matched to a gene: 12. The germline gives CDR1 LGHNA, CDR2 YNFKEQ. The CDR3 region has the DNA TGTGCCAGCAGCCAAGAAGTGGGGAAGACAGGGACCCAGCCCCAGCATTTT. Encoded protein: CASSQEVGKTGTQPQHF.

The chain joins TRBV6-2 or TRBV6-3 to TRBJ2-7, with a tentative D call TRBD1 (5 bases). This CDR3 has 13 residues. V was cut by 0 bases and J by 7 bases, with 10 bases left in between. CDR1 is MNHEY and CDR2 is SVGEGT in the germline V gene. The DNA of the CDR3 is TGTGCCAGCAGTTACTCAGAAGCAGGGGAGCAGTACTTC. Protein: CASSYSEAGEQYF.

The chain recombines TRBV7-9 with TRBJ2-4, with 10 bases fitting TRBD1. The germline V gene encodes CDR1 SEHNR and CDR2 FQNEAQ (reference sequence). V was pared by 5 bases and J by 5 bases, with 6 bases of the junction left unmatched. CDR3 length: 15 residues. The DNA for the CDR3 is TGTGCCAGCAGCAAACCGACAGGGGGCCAAAACATTCAGTACTTC. It codes for CASSKPTGGQNIQYF.

The rearrangement uses TRBV5-1 and TRBJ2-7; D not resolved. Germline V gene lookup returns CDR1 SGHRS and CDR2 YFSETQ. This CDR3 has 14 residues. Deletions cut 2 bases from V and 6 bases from J, with 15 bases between. This CDR3 reads CASSFGPPGSEQYF. As DNA, the CDR3 is TGCGCCAGCAGCTTCGGACCCCCTGGATCCGAGCAGTACTTC.

The chain links TRBV28 to TRBJ2-2; weak D call: TRBD2 (6 bases). Trimming removed 4 bases at V and 5 bases at J, with 14 bases between. The length of the CDR3 is 15 residues. Germline-derived CDR1 and CDR2 are MDHEN and SYDVKM. CDR3 amino acids: CASSSGGSGTGELFF. As DNA, the CDR3 is TGTGCCAGCAGTTCCGGGGGTTCGGGAACCGGGGAGCTGTTTTTT.

V and J are TRBV7-2 and TRBJ1-1; no reliable D call. Trimming removed 1 base at V and 4 bases at J, with 7 bases between. CDR1 is SGHTA, CDR2 FQGNSA, per germline. This CDR3 contains 13 residues. The CDR3 here is CASSLDRVTEAFF. The DNA of the CDR3 is TGTGCCAGCAGCTTAGATCGAGTCACTGAAGCTTTCTTT.